These 13 T cell receptor beta chains were all obtained from the same sample, sequenced in a study of blood T cells in healthy people across ages. Primers used in a second PCR of roughly 7 to 12 cycles were a sample-barcoded 5' primer and a J-beta primer mix. MiXCR was run by TCRdb on the 5' RACE reads, yielding one entry per CDR3 protein. The table includes roughly 1.5 million distinct CDR3 sequences, about 45% detected once. What was sequenced was blood. All receptors derive from a woman under 30 in good health.

There are a few counts of this clonotype. The CDR3 loop reads CASSYPGQGTYEQYF. In DNA, the CDR3 is TGCGCCAGCAGCTATCCGGGACAGGGCACCTACGAGCAGTACTTC. The chain recombines TRBV5-1 with TRBJ2-7, with TRBD1 matching 9 bases. This CDR3 spans 15 amino acids. CDR1 SGHRS and CDR2 YFSETQ come from the germline V gene. V gave up 3 bases and J gave up 2 bases; unmatched junction bases: 6.

A word on this clonotype: A junction end diverges from the germline sequence, so it may reflect a read error. DNA for the CDR3: TGCAGTGCAAGAGGCCGCAGGGTACACGAGCAGTACTTC. Translated: CSARGRRVHEQYF. The J gene is TRBJ2-5, the V gene TRBV20-1; a possible D gene is TRBD1 (5 bases). Matching the DNA end better, TRBJ2-7 makes the J call doubtful. This CDR3 region has 13 residues. Germline V lookup: CDR1 DFQATT, CDR2 SNEGSKA (reference sequence).

V usage is TRBV5-1 and J usage is TRBJ2-7; D remains ambiguous. This CDR3 region has 14 residues. Deletions cut 0 bases from V and 5 bases from J, with 12 bases between. Germline assignment: CDR1 SGHRS and CDR2 YFSETQ. CDR3: CASSLVDTSDEQYF. As DNA, the CDR3 is TGCGCCAGCAGCTTGGTCGACACCTCGGACGAGCAGTACTTC.

The gene calls are TRBV12-3 or TRBV12-4 and TRBJ2-7; TRBD2 might be the D (5 bases). V lost 8 bases to trimming and J lost 1 base, with 18 bases between them. This CDR3 has 15 residues. The CDR3 nucleotides read TGTGCCAGCCGGCGTGGGATAGCGCCGTCCTACGAGCAGTACTTC. Amino acids: CASRRGIAPSYEQYF.

The CDR3 nucleotides are TGTGCCACCAGGCTAGGACAGATGGGCTCCTACGAGCAGTACTTC. Translated: CATRLGQMGSYEQYF. The rearrangement joins TRBV24-1 to TRBJ2-7, with a weak D call TRBD1 (6 bases). Germline values: CDR1 KGHDR, CDR2 SFDVKD. The germline V and J ends were trimmed by 7 bases and 0 bases, with 15 bases remaining between them. The CDR3 spans 15 residues.

The genes are TRBV12-3 or TRBV12-4 and TRBJ2-2, with 10 bases that match TRBD2. The CDR3 loop spans 15 amino acids. Losses at the gene ends were 6 bases for V and 4 bases for J; bases not matched to a gene: 5. The CDR3 loop is CASSFSGRLTGELFF. CDR3 coding DNA: TGTGCCAGCAGCTTTAGCGGGAGGCTCACCGGGGAGCTGTTTTTT.

V gene TRBV28 combines with J gene TRBJ1-2; 7 bases line up with TRBD1. CDR3 size: 13 residues. Germline CDR1 is MDHEN and CDR2 is SYDVKM. Trimming took 5 bases from V and 6 from J; bases not matched to a gene: 6. This CDR3 is CASSVEGTDGYTF. The CDR3 bases are TGTGCCAGCAGTGTCGAGGGGACAGATGGCTACACCTTC.

The V gene is TRBV11-2, the J gene TRBJ2-5, with D tentatively TRBD2 (6 bases). TRBJ2-7 explains the end of the DNA better; the J call may be wrong. CDR1 is SGHAT and CDR2 is FQNNGV in the germline V gene. The CDR3 is 14 amino acids. CDR3 residues: CASSLESGLYEQYF. The CDR3 bases are TGTGCCAGCAGCTTAGAAAGCGGGCTCTACGAGCAGTACTTC.

V usage is TRBV9 and J usage is TRBJ2-3, with a possible D match to TRBD2 (6 bases). The germline CDR1 and CDR2 sequences are SGDLS and YYNGEE. V lost 0 bases and J lost 3, with 11 bases in between. The CDR3 length is 15 residues. As DNA, the CDR3 is TGTGCCAGCAGCGTAGGACGGGGGTGGACAGATACGCAGTATTTT. It codes for CASSVGRGWTDTQYF. Using reference TRBV9 and TRBJ2-3 for the parts outside the CDR3, the full variable domain is DSGVTQTPKHLITATGQRVTLRCSPRSGDLSVYWYQQSLDQGLQFLIQYYNGEERAKGNILERFSAQQFPDLHSELNLSSLELGDSALYFCASSVGRGWTDTQYFGPGTRLTVL.

The genes are TRBV25-1 and TRBJ2-1, with 9 nucleotides matching TRBD2. V shed 2 bases, J shed 4 bases, and the junction held 6 bases outside the gene matches. CDR1 and CDR2 (germline): MGHDK, SYGVNS. The CDR3 spans 16 residues. The DNA of the CDR3 is TGTGCCAGCAGTGAACCGGGACTAGCACATTACAATGAGCAGTTCTTC. Translating gives CASSEPGLAHYNEQFF.

This clonotype was picked up a small number of times. The chain uses TRBV15 and TRBJ1-6; perhaps TRBD1 as D (6 bases). With 8 bases removed from V and 0 bases from J, the gap between germline ends came to 20 bases. CDR3 length: 18 residues. Germline CDR1 reads LNHNV; CDR2 reads YYDKDF (reference sequence). CDR3 coding DNA: TGTGCCACCGGATCTATGCGGGAGGGGGGCTCCTATAATTCACCCCTCCACTTT. Protein product: CATGSMREGGSYNSPLHF.

V gene TRBV10-3 combines with J gene TRBJ1-1, with D perhaps matching TRBD1 (5 bases). The CDR3 extends over 12 amino acids. Germline CDR1 reads ENHRY; CDR2 reads SYGVKD. The CDR3 spells CATRGINTEAFF. The CDR3, as DNA: TGTGCGACCCGGGGGATAAACACTGAAGCTTTCTTT.

This clonotype was counted a few times. V is TRBV20-1 and J is TRBJ1-6; D unclear. Germline loops: CDR1 DFQATT, CDR2 SNEGSKA (reference sequence). The CDR3 has 14 amino acids. The V gene lost 4 bases and the J gene lost 10 bases, with 17 bases spanning the gap. The CDR3 here is CSAKSGKTLSPLHF. The CDR3, as DNA: TGCAGTGCTAAGAGTGGGAAGACCTTATCACCCCTCCACTTT.